The 25 T cell receptor beta chains below were found in one sample sequenced in a study of T cells in Graves' hyperthyroidism and ophthalmopathy. RNA transcripts were the template for amplifying TCR beta CDR3 regions. The primer set for the first-round RT-PCR of the TCR CDR3 was HTBI. TCRdb re-called the multiplex PCR reads through MiXCR, storing one row per CDR3 protein. The sample records some 620,000 distinct CDR3 sequences, under 20% being singletons. The sequencing sample was made of blood. Receptors originate from a woman in her thirties with Graves' hyperthyroidism.

This clonotype came up a few times. This chain uses TRBV7-2 with TRBJ2-1; 12 bases align to TRBD2. With V trimmed by 3 bases and J by 9 bases, 18 bases remained unmatched. The germline V gene encodes CDR1 SGHTA and CDR2 FQGNSA. CDR3 length: 19 residues. The CDR3 protein is CASSFAPLRGLAGIREQFF. CDR3 DNA: TGTGCCAGCAGCTTCGCCCCGCTCAGAGGACTAGCGGGGATACGTGAGCAGTTCTTC. The whole variable domain, remainder taken from reference TRBV7-2 and TRBJ2-1, is GAGVSQSPSNKVTEKGKDVELRCDPISGHTALYWYRQSLGQGLEFLIYFQGNSAPDKSGLPSDRFSAERTGGSVSTLTIQRTQQEDSAVYLCASSFAPLRGLAGIREQFFGPGTRLTVL.

This clonotype was seen ten or more times. The V and J genes are TRBV2 and TRBJ1-2; TRBD1 agrees at 9 bases. Per the germline V gene, CDR1 is SNHLY and CDR2 is FYNNEI. The CDR3 has 13 amino acids. Losses at the gene ends were 10 bases for V and 5 bases for J; bases not matched to a gene: 8. This CDR3 is CATPGQGGYGYTF. The CDR3 DNA follows: TGTGCCACCCCGGGACAGGGAGGTTATGGCTACACCTTC.

This clonotype came up many times. This chain joins TRBV7-3 and TRBJ2-5; D assignment may be TRBD1 or TRBD2 (6 bases each). CDR1 SGHTA and CDR2 FQGTGA come from the germline V gene. The CDR3 is 16 amino acids. Trimming cost V 5 bases and J 5 bases, with 21 bases left between them. The CDR3 DNA reads as TGTGCCAGCAGCCTAGGGGGACGGGGGCGAGCGGAGACCCAGTACTTC. Translating it yields CASSLGGRGRAETQYF.

This clonotype was recorded at least ten times. This chain uses TRBV20-1 with TRBJ2-7; D not certain. The CDR3 is 13 amino acids. Germline values: CDR1 DFQATT, CDR2 SNEGSKA (reference sequence). Trimming removed 3 bases at V and 1 base at J, with 10 bases between. CDR3 protein: CSASKKVSYEQYF. The CDR3 DNA is TGCAGTGCTAGTAAGAAAGTTTCCTACGAGCAGTACTTC.

Worth noting for this clonotype: This may be a read error: a much more frequent sequence differs by one nucleotide. This chain joins TRBV9 and TRBJ2-7; unclear D gene. CDR3 length: 15 residues. Germline CDR1 is SGDLS and CDR2 is YYNGEE. CDR3 residues: CVSSSSSSPSYEQYF. In DNA form, the CDR3 reads TGTGTCAGCAGCTCCTCTTCTTCTCCCTCCTACGAGCAGTACTTC.

This clonotype has more than one count but fewer than ten. The chain is built from TRBV5-5 and TRBJ1-4; D not resolved. The germline gives CDR1 SGHKS, CDR2 YYEKEE (reference sequence). The V gene lost 0 bases and the J gene lost 4 bases, with 16 bases spanning the gap. The CDR3 has 17 amino acids. Here the CDR3 DNA reads TGTGCCAGCAGCTTGGTGGGAGGTCTTGACTATAATGAAAAACTGTTTTTT. Protein: CASSLVGGLDYNEKLFF.

This clonotype was recorded a few times. V is TRBV4-3 and J is TRBJ2-7, with TRBD2 matching over 8 bases. The CDR3 is 15 residues long. V gave up 4 bases and J gave up 3 bases; unmatched junction bases: 8. In germline, CDR1 is LGHNA, CDR2 YSLEER. The CDR3 here is CASSRGLGTGYEQYF. Written as DNA, the CDR3 is TGCGCCAGCAGCCGGGGACTAGGGACCGGCTACGAGCAGTACTTC.

The chain carries TRBV18 and TRBJ2-5; D is unclear. This CDR3 is built from 13 residues. Germline CDR1 is KGHSH and CDR2 is LQKENI. Trimming stripped 5 bases from V and 1 base from J, with 8 bases between. DNA for the CDR3: TGTGCCAGCTCATACACCACCCAAGAGACCCAGTACTTC. Translated, it gives CASSYTTQETQYF.

This clonotype was seen at least ten times. The chain links TRBV6-2 or TRBV6-3 to TRBJ2-3; TRBD2 agrees at 8 bases. Germline V gene sequence: CDR1 MNHEY, CDR2 SVGEGT. Trimming at V came to 9 bases and at J to 0 bases, leaving 5 bases not matched to a gene. The CDR3 runs to 14 residues. The CDR3 coding sequence is TGTGCCAGTTCTACTAGCGGAAGCACAGATACGCAGTATTTT. It yields the protein CASSTSGSTDTQYF.

In this sample, this clonotype turned up many times. This rearrangement joins TRBV2 to TRBJ2-7; 10 nucleotides align to TRBD2. The V and J ends lost 6 bases and 6 bases, in that order; junction bases with no gene match: 11. The CDR3 extends over 15 amino acids. Germline V gene lookup returns CDR1 SNHLY and CDR2 FYNNEI. The CDR3 DNA reads TGTGCCAGCAGAGGTACCGGGACTAGCGCCGGCGAGCAGTACTTC. Its translation is CASRGTGTSAGEQYF. Drawing the rest from reference TRBV2 and TRBJ2-7, the complete variable domain is EPEVTQTPSHQVTQMGQEVILRCVPISNHLYFYWYRQILGQKVEFLVSFYNNEISEKSEIFDDQFSVERPDGSNFTLKIRSTKLEDSAMYFCASRGTGTSAGEQYFGPGTRLTVT.

This chain connects TRBV28 to TRBJ1-5, with a weak D call TRBD1 (5 bases). V gave up 7 bases and J gave up 12 bases, with 25 bases separating them. The CDR3 consists of 15 residues. Germline CDR1 reads MDHEN; CDR2 reads SYDVKM. CDR3 sequence reads: CASTTSRGTLGLQHF. CDR3 in DNA: TGTGCCAGCACTACTTCTAGGGGAACCCTTGGGCTCCAGCATTTT.

This clonotype was detected many times. The chain combines TRBV6-1 with TRBJ1-5; a weak D match, TRBD1 (5 bases). Trimming took 2 bases from V and 1 from J, leaving 12 bases between them. This CDR3 contains 16 residues. CDR1 MNHNS and CDR2 SASEGT come from the germline V gene. The CDR3 bases are TGTGCCAGCAGTGAATCGGTAGGGGACAGCAATCAGCCCCAGCATTTT. Amino acid sequence: CASSESVGDSNQPQHF.

This clonotype was counted at least ten times. The V call is TRBV27, the J call TRBJ2-1, with 8 bases identical to TRBD2. The CDR3 covers 15 residues. V gave up 2 bases and J gave up 1 base; unmatched junction bases: 1. CDR1 and CDR2 from the germline V gene are MNHEY and SMNVEV (reference sequence). Here the CDR3 reads CASSLVAGSYNEQFF. As DNA, the CDR3 is TGTGCCAGCAGTTTAGTAGCGGGATCCTACAATGAGCAGTTCTTC.

The rearrangement links TRBV11-2 to TRBJ2-5, with a weak D call TRBD2 (5 bases). The ends were cut back, 0 bases at V and 5 bases at J, with 16 bases in the middle. The CDR3 has 16 residues. Germline CDR1 is SGHAT and CDR2 is FQNNGV. The CDR3 protein is CASSLDGQARGETQYF. The CDR3 region has the DNA TGTGCCAGCAGCTTAGATGGTCAGGCGAGAGGGGAGACCCAGTACTTC.

This clonotype was picked up a small number of times. At one of its ends the junction is not consistent with the germline gene, which may arise from a read error. The CDR3 coding sequence is TGCGCCAGCAGCCCGGGGGGGAGGCCCAGCTCCTACAATGAGCAGTTCTTC. The encoded protein is CASSPGGRPSSYNEQFF. The rearrangement uses TRBV9 and TRBJ2-1, with TRBD2 matching over 8 bases. CDR3 length: 17 amino acids. Looked up from germline, CDR1 is SGDLS and CDR2 is YYNGEE.

This clonotype has just a few counts. J is TRBJ1-1 and V is TRBV27, with D tentatively TRBD1 (5 bases). Per the germline V gene, CDR1 is MNHEY and CDR2 is SMNVEV (reference sequence). V lost 2 bases, J lost 2 bases, and 15 bases lay in between. This CDR3 contains 16 residues. The CDR3 coding sequence is TGTGCCAGCAGTTTAATGCAGGGACGGTCCAACACTGAAGCTTTCTTT. Translation: CASSLMQGRSNTEAFF.

The genes are TRBV6-1 and TRBJ1-5; 11 nucleotides line up with TRBD1. This CDR3 is built from 15 residues. Germline-derived CDR1 and CDR2 are MNHNS and SASEGT. J was trimmed by 5 bases and V by 6 bases; bases with no gene match: 6. DNA of the CDR3: TGTGCCAGCAGACCCGGGACAGGGGGAGATCAGCCCCAGCATTTT. It codes for CASRPGTGGDQPQHF.

The V and J genes are TRBV6-1 and TRBJ2-1; 8 positions match TRBD1. CDR3 size: 14 residues. With 5 bases clipped from V and 5 bases from J, the junction kept 5 bases outside the gene matches. Germline values: CDR1 MNHNS, CDR2 SASEGT. CDR3 amino acids: CASSYEDRDNEQFF. Here the CDR3 DNA reads TGTGCCAGCAGTTATGAGGACAGGGACAATGAGCAGTTCTTC.

The rearrangement links TRBV5-5 to TRBJ2-7; TRBD2 might be the D (5 bases). Germline V gene lookup returns CDR1 SGHKS and CDR2 YYEKEE (reference sequence). The CDR3 is 14 amino acids. With 6 bases removed from V and 3 bases from J, the gap between germline ends came to 16 bases. CDR3 DNA sequence: TGTGCCAGCACCCTGGACTGGAGAGACTACGAGCAGTACTTC. It specifies CASTLDWRDYEQYF.

The chain uses TRBV12-3 or TRBV12-4 and TRBJ1-4; TRBD1 agrees at 11 bases. The CDR3 length is 15 residues. Losses at the gene ends were 6 bases for V and 6 bases for J; bases not matched to a gene: 6. The CDR3 bases are TGTGCCAGCAGCCGAACGGGACAGGGGGATGAAAAACTGTTTTTT. Translation gives CASSRTGQGDEKLFF.

The sample holds many counts of this clonotype. The CDR3, as DNA: TGTGCCTGGAGTGTCCCACCGAACAGGGGGCAACCATACGAGCAGTACTTC. Residues: CAWSVPPNRGQPYEQYF. The chain couples TRBV30 to TRBJ2-7; 9 bases line up with TRBD1. CDR1 GTSNPN and CDR2 SVGIG come from the germline V gene (reference sequence). CDR3 size: 17 residues. Trimming cost V 0 bases and J 4 bases; bases outside gene matches: 13.

Details on this clonotype: A much larger clonotype is one base distant, so this may be a read error. The conserved phenylalanine or tryptophan normally closing the CDR3 is absent here, so this likely arose from a read error. The V gene is TRBV12-3 or TRBV12-4, the J gene TRBJ2-7, with 10 bases aligning to TRBD1. With 6 bases clipped from V and 4 bases from J, the junction kept 3 bases outside the gene matches. The CDR3 sequence is 13 residues long. The CDR3 here is CASSMDRGYEQYL. The CDR3 coding sequence is TGTGCCAGCAGCATGGACAGGGGGTACGAGCAGTACCTC.

The chain couples TRBV7-2 to TRBJ2-7; 7 bases fit TRBD2. Germline V CDR1 and CDR2: SGHTA, FQGNSA. Trimming at V came to 3 bases and at J to 0 bases, leaving 8 bases not matched to a gene. The CDR3 length is 16 residues. The CDR3 is CASSFSAGALSYEQYF. As DNA, the CDR3 is TGTGCCAGCAGCTTTTCTGCGGGAGCCCTCTCCTACGAGCAGTACTTC.

V is TRBV28 and J is TRBJ2-1, with a weak D call TRBD1 (5 bases). The CDR3 runs 11 residues. The V gene's germline CDR1 is MDHEN and CDR2 SYDVKM. V was cut by 11 bases and J by 6 bases, with 11 bases left in between. The CDR3 protein is CAAGHPNEQFF. As DNA, the CDR3 is TGTGCCGCAGGGCACCCCAATGAGCAGTTCTTC.

In this sample, this clonotype turned up a few times. The chain couples TRBV7-2 to TRBJ1-5; tentatively, D is TRBD1 (5 bases). The CDR3 extends over 14 amino acids. Per germline, CDR1 SGHTA and CDR2 FQGNSA. V lost 6 bases and J lost 4, with 13 bases in between. The CDR3 coding sequence is TGTGCCAGCAGTCCACGGGGCCCGAATCAGCCCCAGCATTTT. As protein: CASSPRGPNQPQHF.